The clone carrying this T cell receptor beta chain was observed many times. The time point here: newly diagnosed GD, antithyroid drugs for less than 3 months. Making the TCR library involved RNA that had been extracted from PBMCs. These data belong to a study of regulatory T cells in long-lasting Graves disease. Building of the TCR beta libraries involved iRepertoire HTBI primers and Arm-PCR of CDR3 regions. TCRdb fed the multiplex PCR reads into MiXCR, producing one record per CDR3 protein. The sample includes 500,000 or so distinct CDR3 sequences, around 15% of them seen just once. The CDR3 extends over 12 amino acids. V shed 4 bases and J shed 4 bases, with 9 bases lying between them. Germline loops: CDR1 SGHRS, CDR2 YFSETQ. This sample was shared with a second study, whose subject was T cells in Graves' hyperthyroidism and ophthalmopathy. That work adds: Most thyroid-expanded clonotypes above 0.001 were also found in blood.

This chain connects TRBV5-1 to TRBJ2-7; no reliable D call. The sample consisted of peripheral blood mononuclear cells (PBMCs), taken at new diagnosis, from a patient treated with antithyroid drugs. This clonotype originated in a man between 35 and 55 years old with Graves disease. This chain's CDR3 is CASSGVGYEQYF. CDR3 DNA: TGCGCCAGCAGCGGCGTTGGGTACGAGCAGTACTTC.